A selection of T cell receptor beta chains follows, all from one sample in a study of control samples from healthy donors and cancer patients. Assay used: immunoSEQ multiplex PCR; TCRdb lists only in-frame clones, some missing. The sample lists 75,000 or so clones; about nine tenths were seen once. The source material was PBMCs. The receptor set was obtained from a man aged 60 to 69 with colorectal cancer. Both conserved end residues are part of each CDR3.

V,J,CDR3
TRBV24-1,TRBJ2-5,CATSDSGQGAGETQYF
TRBV19,TRBJ1-1,CASSREMDTEAFF
TRBV7-2,TRBJ2-2,CAAPLAGGRTGELFF
TRBV24-1,TRBJ2-1,CATSGSGTGGYNEQFF
TRBV11-2,TRBJ2-7,CASSLGGASGGQYF
TRBV4-3,TRBJ2-7,CASSHAVSYEQYF
TRBV18,TRBJ2-7,CASSTSTNEQYF
TRBV5-1,TRBJ1-4,CASSLGTATNEKLFF
TRBV5-6,TRBJ2-3,CASSLDRATDTQYF
TRBV6-1,TRBJ2-1,CASSSSGGAYNEQFF
TRBV4-1,TRBJ1-5,CASSHGRGNSNQPQHF
TRBV13,TRBJ2-2,CASSFGQGAGGELFF
TRBV14,TRBJ2-2,CASSQVRYTNTGELFF
TRBV7-2,TRBJ2-5,CASSSRWETQYF
TRBV11-3,TRBJ1-1,CASSFEQGNTEAFF
TRBV30,TRBJ1-6,CAWSVGTGINSPLHF
TRBV30,TRBJ1-3,CAWGTVGNTIYF
TRBV11-2,TRBJ1-4,CASSYDTLNEKLFF
TRBV6-5,TRBJ2-5,CASSPWGETQYF
TRBV7-2,TRBJ2-3,CASSLAGVGTDTQYF
TRBV4-3,TRBJ1-6,CASSLQDPNSPLHF
TRBV7-3,TRBJ1-2,CASSPTGDYGYTF
TRBV2,TRBJ1-2,CASSPTGAYGYTF
TRBV19,TRBJ1-5,CASSIDRGTNQPQHF
TRBV6-6,TRBJ2-7,CASSYEPTGPYEQYF
TRBV6-5,TRBJ2-5,CASSYGDIETQYF
TRBV29-1,TRBJ1-3,CSVGTLGNTIYF
TRBV5-1,TRBJ1-2,CASSPGTGGAIYGYTF
TRBV4-1,TRBJ1-5,CASSPRADRIYSNQPQHF
TRBV19,TRBJ1-5,CASSIGMGQPQHF
TRBV7-9,TRBJ1-5,CASSLGPKPQHF
TRBV25-1,TRBJ2-3,CASSRGPGLPDTQYF
TRBV5-4,TRBJ2-7,CASSPAAGQYEQYF
TRBV10-3,TRBJ2-7,CAIGGGYEQYF
TRBV4-1,TRBJ1-2,CASSQDTGALSYTF
TRBV11-2,TRBJ2-7,CASSSSYEQYF
TRBV6-5,TRBJ1-2,CASSNRGGAGDGYTF
TRBV9,TRBJ2-1,CASSPQEGLAGGREQFF
TRBV28,TRBJ1-5,CASSLGQGRNQPQHF
TRBV7-8,TRBJ2-5,CASSLPGQGFIKTQYF
TRBV5-1,TRBJ1-1,CASSRTGTGLGTEAFF
TRBV5-4,TRBJ1-6,CASSRESSYNSPLHF
TRBV4-1,TRBJ2-3,CASSQAPGTGSLAQYF
TRBV3-1/TRBV3-2,TRBJ2-7,CASSQGQLSSYEQYF
TRBV19,TRBJ1-4,CASREGRRGRLFNEKLFF
TRBV7-2,TRBJ2-1,CASSPGPTGPYNEQFF
TRBV9,TRBJ2-5,CASSPGTSGGNQETQYF
TRBV5-5,TRBJ1-3,CASSNPGGGNTIYF
TRBV4-1,TRBJ1-1,CASSQGGGSGAFF
TRBV6-5,TRBJ2-2,CASARDQAGHRELFF
TRBV19,TRBJ2-6,CASIRTGSPGANVLTF
TRBV6-2/TRBV6-3,TRBJ2-3,CASSHGTSADTQYF
TRBV2,TRBJ1-5,CASTYVAGNQPQHF